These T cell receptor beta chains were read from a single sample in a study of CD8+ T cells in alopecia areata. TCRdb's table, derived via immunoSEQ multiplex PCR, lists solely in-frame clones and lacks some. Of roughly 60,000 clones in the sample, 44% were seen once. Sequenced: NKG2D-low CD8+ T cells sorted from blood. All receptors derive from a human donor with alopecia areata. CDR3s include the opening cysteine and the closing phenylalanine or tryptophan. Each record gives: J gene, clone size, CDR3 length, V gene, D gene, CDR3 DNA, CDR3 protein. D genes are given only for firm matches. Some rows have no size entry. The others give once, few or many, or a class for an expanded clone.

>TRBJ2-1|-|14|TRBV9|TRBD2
TGTGCCAGCAGCGTAGGGACTAGTCACAATGAGCAGTTCTTC
CASSVGTSHNEQFF
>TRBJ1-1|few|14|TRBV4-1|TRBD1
TGCGCCAGCAGGGAAACAGGGGGCGCTCCTGAAGCTTTCTTT
CASRETGGAPEAFF
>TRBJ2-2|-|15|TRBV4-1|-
TGCGCCAGCAGCGGAACCCTGCAGAACACCGGGGAGCTGTTTTTT
CASSGTLQNTGELFF
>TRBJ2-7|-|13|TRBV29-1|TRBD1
TGCAGCGTCACCAACAGGGGGAGCTACGAGCAGTACTTC
CSVTNRGSYEQYF
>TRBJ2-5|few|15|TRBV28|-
TGTGCCAGCAGCACTCCGACCCAGATCTGGGAGACCCAGTACTTC
CASSTPTQIWETQYF
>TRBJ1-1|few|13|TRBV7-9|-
TGTGCCAGCACCGGGGGCGGGTACACTGAAGCTTTCTTT
CASTGGGYTEAFF
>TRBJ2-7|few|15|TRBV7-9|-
TGTGCCAGCAGCTTAGGGGCAGGTCTACCCTACGAGCAGTACTTC
CASSLGAGLPYEQYF
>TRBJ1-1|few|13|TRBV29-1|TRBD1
TGCAGCGTGTGGGACAGTAGATACACTGAAGCTTTCTTT
CSVWDSRYTEAFF
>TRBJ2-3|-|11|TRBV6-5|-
TGTGCCGCGCTTAGCGGATATACGCAGTATTTT
CAALSGYTQYF
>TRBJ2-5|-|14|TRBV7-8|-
TGTGCCAGCAGCTTAGCTGCCAACGGAGAGACCCAGTACTTC
CASSLAANGETQYF
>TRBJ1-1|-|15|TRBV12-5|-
TGTGCTAGTGGTTTGGAGGGGAGGATGAACACTGAAGCTTTCTTT
CASGLEGRMNTEAFF
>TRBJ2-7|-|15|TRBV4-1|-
TGCGCCAGCAGCAGAGGGGACGGCTCGGGGTACGAGCAGTACTTC
CASSRGDGSGYEQYF
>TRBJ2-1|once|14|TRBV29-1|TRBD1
TGCAGCGTTGCCCGGACAGGGTACCGCAATGAGCAGTTCTTC
CSVARTGYRNEQFF
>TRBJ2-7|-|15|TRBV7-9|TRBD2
TGTGCCAGCAGCCCCCTCGGCGCGGGAGAATACGAGCAGTACTTC
CASSPLGAGEYEQYF
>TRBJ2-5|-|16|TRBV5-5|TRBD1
TGTGCCAGCAGCATCCCAGACAGGGGGGTTCAAGAGACCCAGTACTTC
CASSIPDRGVQETQYF
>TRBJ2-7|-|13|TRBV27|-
TGTGCCAGCAGTTCACGCAGCTCCTACGAGCAGTACTTC
CASSSRSSYEQYF
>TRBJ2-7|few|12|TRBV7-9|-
TGTGCCAGCAGAGCTACAGGGAAGGAGCAGTACTTC
CASRATGKEQYF
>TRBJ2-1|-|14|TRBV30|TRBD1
TGTGCCTGGAGTTCGGGGACAGTTTACAATGAGCAGTTCTTC
CAWSSGTVYNEQFF
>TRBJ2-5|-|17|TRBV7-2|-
TGTGCCAGCAGCCCCGTAACCGGCGCGGGCCCCCAAGAGACCCAGTACTTC
CASSPVTGAGPQETQYF
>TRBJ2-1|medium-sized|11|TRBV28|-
TGTGCCAGCAGTTTCCCGGATGAGCAGTTCTTC
CASSFPDEQFF
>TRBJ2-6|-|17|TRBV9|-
TGTGCCAGCAGCATCCCCGCCAAGGGCTCCGGGGCCAACGTCCTGACTTTC
CASSIPAKGSGANVLTF
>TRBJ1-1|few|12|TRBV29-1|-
TGCAGCGTTCCCGCTGGGGACACTGAAGCTTTCTTT
CSVPAGDTEAFF
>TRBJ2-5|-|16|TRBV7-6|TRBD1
TGTGCCAGCAGCCATTCGGGGACAGGGGCATGGGAGACCCAGTACTTC
CASSHSGTGAWETQYF
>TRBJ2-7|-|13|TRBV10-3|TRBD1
TGTGCCATCAGTCCAGGGGGCACGTACGAGCAGTACTTC
CAISPGGTYEQYF
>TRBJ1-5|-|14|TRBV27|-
TGTGCCAGCAGTTTCTCAGGGGGCAATCAGCCCCAGCATTTT
CASSFSGGNQPQHF
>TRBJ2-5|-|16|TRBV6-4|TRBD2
TGTGCCAGCAGCGCTACCGGGACTAGCGGGGGAGAGACCCAGTACTTC
CASSATGTSGGETQYF
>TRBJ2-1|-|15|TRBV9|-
TGTGCCAGCAGCGTAGGCTGGACTGAGGGTAATGAGCAGTTCTTC
CASSVGWTEGNEQFF
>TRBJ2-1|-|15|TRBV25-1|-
TGTGCCAGCAGTGGACCCGGACAGTCCTACAATGAGCAGTTCTTC
CASSGPGQSYNEQFF
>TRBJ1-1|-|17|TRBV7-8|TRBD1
TGTGCCAGCAGCTCGGGACAGGGGGCATACTCGAACACTGAAGCTTTCTTT
CASSSGQGAYSNTEAFF
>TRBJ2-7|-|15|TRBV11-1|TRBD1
TGTGCCAGCAGCTTCGTCCAGGGGGCTATGAACGAGCAGTACTTC
CASSFVQGAMNEQYF
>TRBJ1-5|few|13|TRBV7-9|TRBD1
TGTGCCAGCGGGACAGGGGAGGGTCAGCCCCAGCATTTT
CASGTGEGQPQHF
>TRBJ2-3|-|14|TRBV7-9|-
TGTGCCAGCAAAGAAGCGGGCCTCACAGATACGCAGTATTTT
CASKEAGLTDTQYF
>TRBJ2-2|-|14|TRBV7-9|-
TGTGCCAGCAGTCGTACAGGGAACACCGGGGAGCTGTTTTTT
CASSRTGNTGELFF
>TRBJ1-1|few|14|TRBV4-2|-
TGTGCCAGCAGCCAAGTATCCGACAACACTGAAGCTTTCTTT
CASSQVSDNTEAFF
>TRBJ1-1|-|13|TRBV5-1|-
TGCGCCAGCCGCGGCAACGCGAACACTGAAGCTTTCTTT
CASRGNANTEAFF
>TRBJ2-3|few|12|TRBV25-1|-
TGTGCCTCAGGCCCGGGTTCTGATACGCAGTATTTT
CASGPGSDTQYF
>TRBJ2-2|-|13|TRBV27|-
TGTGCCAGCATTCGACTGCCCGGTGGGGAGCTGTTTTTT
CASIRLPGGELFF
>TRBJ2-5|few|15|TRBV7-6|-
TGTGCCAGCAGCTTAGCAGTGGACTTACAAGAGACCCAGTACTTC
CASSLAVDLQETQYF
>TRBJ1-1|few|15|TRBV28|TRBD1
TGTGCCAGCAGTTCCCCGGGACAGTTGAACACTGAAGCTTTCTTT
CASSSPGQLNTEAFF
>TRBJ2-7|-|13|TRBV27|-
TGTGCCAGCGGCCCCTTGAGCTCCTACGAGCAGTACTTC
CASGPLSSYEQYF
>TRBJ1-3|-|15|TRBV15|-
TGTGCCACCAGCAGAGACAGAAACTCTGGAAACACCATATATTTT
CATSRDRNSGNTIYF
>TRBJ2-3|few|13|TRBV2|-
TGTGCCAGCCCCGGCGGGGCCACAGATACGCAGTATTTT
CASPGGATDTQYF
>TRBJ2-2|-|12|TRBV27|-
TGTGCCAGCAGTTTCCCGACCGGGGAGCTGTTTTTT
CASSFPTGELFF
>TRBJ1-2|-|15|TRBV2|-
TGTGCCAGCCCCCCTGGATGGTTAGATGCCTATGGCTACACCTTC
CASPPGWLDAYGYTF
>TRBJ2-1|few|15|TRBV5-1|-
TGCGCCAGCTCCGAAACCCCTAGCTCCTACAATGAGCAGTTCTTC
CASSETPSSYNEQFF
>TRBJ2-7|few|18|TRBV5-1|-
TGCGCCAGCAGCTCATCCTCCAAGGACCCCTCATCCTACTACGAGCAGTACTTC
CASSSSSKDPSSYYEQYF